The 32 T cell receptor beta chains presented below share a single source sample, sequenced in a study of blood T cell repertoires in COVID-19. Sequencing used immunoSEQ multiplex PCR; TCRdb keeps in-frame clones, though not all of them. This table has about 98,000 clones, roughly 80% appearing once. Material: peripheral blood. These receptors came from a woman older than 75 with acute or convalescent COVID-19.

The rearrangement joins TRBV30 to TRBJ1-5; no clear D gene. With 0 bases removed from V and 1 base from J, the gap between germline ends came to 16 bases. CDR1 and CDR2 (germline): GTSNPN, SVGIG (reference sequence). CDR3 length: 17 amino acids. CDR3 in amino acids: CAWSVKGSRWSNQPQHF. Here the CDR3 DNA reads TGTGCCTGGAGTGTAAAAGGGAGTCGGTGGAGCAATCAGCCCCAGCATTTT.

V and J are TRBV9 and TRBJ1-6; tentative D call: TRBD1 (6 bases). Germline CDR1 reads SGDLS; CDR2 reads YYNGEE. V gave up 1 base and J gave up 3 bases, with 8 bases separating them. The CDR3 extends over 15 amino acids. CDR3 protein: CASSVRTDYNSPLHF. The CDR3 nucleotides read TGTGCCAGCAGCGTAAGGACAGACTATAATTCACCCCTCCACTTT.

Written as DNA, the CDR3 is TGTGCCAGCAGCCCCCGCTCAGGGATAAACACTGAAGCTTTCTTT. This gives the protein CASSPRSGINTEAFF. The chain employs TRBV5-4 and TRBJ1-1; D is perhaps TRBD1 (5 bases). Germline loops: CDR1 SGHNT, CDR2 YYREEE (reference sequence). The CDR3 contains 15 residues. V dropped 4 bases and J dropped 2 bases, with 15 bases sitting between them.

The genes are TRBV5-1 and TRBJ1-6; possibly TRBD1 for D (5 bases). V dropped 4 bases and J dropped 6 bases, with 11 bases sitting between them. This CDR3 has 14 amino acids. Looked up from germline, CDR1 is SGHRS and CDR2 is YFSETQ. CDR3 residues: CASSPDTFNSPLHF. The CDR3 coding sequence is TGCGCCAGCAGCCCGGACACCTTTAATTCACCCCTCCACTTT.

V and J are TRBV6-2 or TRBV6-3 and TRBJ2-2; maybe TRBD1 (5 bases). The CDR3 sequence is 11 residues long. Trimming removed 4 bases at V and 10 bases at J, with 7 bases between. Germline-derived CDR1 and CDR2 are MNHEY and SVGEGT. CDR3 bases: TGTGCCAGCAGTTTTGGGGCGGAGCTGTTTTTT. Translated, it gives CASSFGAELFF.

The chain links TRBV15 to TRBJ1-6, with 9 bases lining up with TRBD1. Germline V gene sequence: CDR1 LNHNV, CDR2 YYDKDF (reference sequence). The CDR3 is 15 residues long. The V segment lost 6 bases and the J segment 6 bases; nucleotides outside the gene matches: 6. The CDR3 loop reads CATSRQGGANSPLHF. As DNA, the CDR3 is TGTGCCACCAGTCGACAGGGGGGCGCTAATTCACCCCTCCACTTT.

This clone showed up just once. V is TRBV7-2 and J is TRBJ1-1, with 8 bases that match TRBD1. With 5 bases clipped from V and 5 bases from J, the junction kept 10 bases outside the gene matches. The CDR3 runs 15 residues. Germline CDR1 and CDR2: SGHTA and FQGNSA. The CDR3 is CASSLDRGGGTEAFF. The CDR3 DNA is TGTGCCAGCAGCCTAGACAGGGGAGGTGGGACTGAAGCTTTCTTT.

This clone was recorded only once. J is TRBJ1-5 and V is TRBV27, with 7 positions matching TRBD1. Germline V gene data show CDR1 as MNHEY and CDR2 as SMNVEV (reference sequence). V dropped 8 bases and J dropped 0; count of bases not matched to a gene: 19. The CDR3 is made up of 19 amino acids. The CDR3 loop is CASLITGTGVPYSNQPQHF. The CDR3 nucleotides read TGTGCCAGCCTAATAACCGGAACAGGGGTTCCCTATAGCAATCAGCCCCAGCATTTT.

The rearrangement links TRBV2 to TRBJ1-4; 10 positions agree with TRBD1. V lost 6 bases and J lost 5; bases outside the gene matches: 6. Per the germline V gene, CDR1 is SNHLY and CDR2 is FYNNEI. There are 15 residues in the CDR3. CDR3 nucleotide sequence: TGTGCCAGCAGCGACCCGGGACAGGGGAATGAAAAACTGTTTTTT. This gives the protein CASSDPGQGNEKLFF.

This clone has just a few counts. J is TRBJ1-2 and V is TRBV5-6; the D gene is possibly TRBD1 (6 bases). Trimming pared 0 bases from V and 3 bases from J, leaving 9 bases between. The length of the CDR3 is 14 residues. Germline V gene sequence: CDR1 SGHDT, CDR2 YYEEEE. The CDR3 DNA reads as TGTGCCAGCAGCTTGGTCCGGACAGACTATGGCTACACCTTC. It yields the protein CASSLVRTDYGYTF.

The CDR3 loop is CASTRATGQPRSGANVLTF. The CDR3 DNA reads as TGTGCCAGCACCCGAGCAACAGGACAGCCTCGCTCTGGGGCCAACGTCCTGACTTTC. This rearrangement joins TRBV7-6 to TRBJ2-6, with D perhaps matching TRBD1 (6 bases). In germline, CDR1 is SGHVS, CDR2 FNYEAQ. V was pared by 7 bases and J by 0 bases, with 22 bases between. The CDR3 loop spans 19 amino acids.

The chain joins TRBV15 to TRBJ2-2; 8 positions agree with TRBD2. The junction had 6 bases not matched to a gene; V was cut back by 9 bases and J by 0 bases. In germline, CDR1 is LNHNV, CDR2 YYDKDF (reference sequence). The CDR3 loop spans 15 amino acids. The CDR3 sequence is CATLPGGTNTGELFF. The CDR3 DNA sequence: TGTGCCACACTACCGGGGGGGACGAACACCGGGGAGCTGTTTTTT.

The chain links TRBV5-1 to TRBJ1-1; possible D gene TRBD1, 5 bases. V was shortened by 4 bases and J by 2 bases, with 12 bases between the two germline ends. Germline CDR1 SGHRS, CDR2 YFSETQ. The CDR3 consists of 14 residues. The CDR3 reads CASSRDSQNTEAFF. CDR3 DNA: TGCGCCAGCAGCCGCGACAGTCAAAACACTGAAGCTTTCTTT.

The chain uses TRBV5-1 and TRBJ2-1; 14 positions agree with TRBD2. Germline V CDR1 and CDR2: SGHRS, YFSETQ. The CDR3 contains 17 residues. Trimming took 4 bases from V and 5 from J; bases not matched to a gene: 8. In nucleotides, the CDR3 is TGCGCCAGCAGCCCAGGACTAGCGGGGGGCCTAAACAATGAGCAGTTCTTC. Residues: CASSPGLAGGLNNEQFF.

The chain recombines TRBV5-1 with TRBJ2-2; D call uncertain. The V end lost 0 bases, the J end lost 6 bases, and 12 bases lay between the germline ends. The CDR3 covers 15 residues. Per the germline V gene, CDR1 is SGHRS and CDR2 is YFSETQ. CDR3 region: CASSLAESASGELFF. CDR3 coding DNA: TGCGCCAGCAGCTTGGCCGAGAGTGCCTCCGGGGAGCTGTTTTTT.

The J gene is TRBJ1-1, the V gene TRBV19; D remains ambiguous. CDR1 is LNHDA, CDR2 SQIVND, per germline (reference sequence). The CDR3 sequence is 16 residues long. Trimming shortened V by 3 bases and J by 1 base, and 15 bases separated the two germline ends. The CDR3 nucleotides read TGTGCCAGTAGTATCATGTCTGGGCTACGGAACACTGAAGCTTTCTTT. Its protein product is CASSIMSGLRNTEAFF. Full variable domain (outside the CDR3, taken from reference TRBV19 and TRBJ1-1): DGGITQSPKYLFRKEGQNVTLSCEQNLNHDAMYWYRQDPGQGLRLIYYSQIVNDFQKGDIAEGYSVSREKKESFPLTVTSAQKNPTAFYLCASSIMSGLRNTEAFFGQGTRLTVV.

The CDR3 coding sequence is TGCAGTGCTAGAAACGAAGCGGAAGCTTTCTTT. It yields the protein CSARNEAEAFF. The chain uses TRBV20-1 and TRBJ1-1; D gene unclear. This CDR3 is 11 amino acids long. V gave up 2 bases and J gave up 8 bases, with 9 bases separating them. Germline V gives CDR1 DFQATT, CDR2 SNEGSKA (reference sequence).

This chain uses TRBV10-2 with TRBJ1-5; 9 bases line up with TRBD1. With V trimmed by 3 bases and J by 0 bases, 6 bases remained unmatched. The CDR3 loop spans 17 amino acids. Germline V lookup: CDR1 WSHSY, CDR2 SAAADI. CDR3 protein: CASSDKGDRASNQPQHF. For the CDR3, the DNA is TGCGCCAGCAGTGACAAGGGGGACAGGGCTAGCAATCAGCCCCAGCATTTT.

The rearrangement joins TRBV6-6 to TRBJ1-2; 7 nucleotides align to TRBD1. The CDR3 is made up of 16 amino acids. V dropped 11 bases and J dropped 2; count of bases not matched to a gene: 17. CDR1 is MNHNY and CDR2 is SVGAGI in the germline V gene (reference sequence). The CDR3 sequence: CAALGIGGQLNYGYTF. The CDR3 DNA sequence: TGTGCCGCATTGGGCATAGGGGGACAGCTGAACTATGGCTACACCTTC.

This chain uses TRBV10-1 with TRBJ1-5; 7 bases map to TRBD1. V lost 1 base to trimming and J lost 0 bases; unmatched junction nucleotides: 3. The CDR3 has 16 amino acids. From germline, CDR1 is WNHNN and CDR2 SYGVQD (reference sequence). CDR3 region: CASSEFTGVSNQPQHF. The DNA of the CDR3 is TGCGCCAGCAGTGAGTTCACAGGGGTTAGCAATCAGCCCCAGCATTTT.

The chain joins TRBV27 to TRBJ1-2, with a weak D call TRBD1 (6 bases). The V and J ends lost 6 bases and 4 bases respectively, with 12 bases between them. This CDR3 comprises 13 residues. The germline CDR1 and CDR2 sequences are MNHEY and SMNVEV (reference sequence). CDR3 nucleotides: TGTGCCAGCAGCCCAGGGGACGTCTATGGCTACACCTTC. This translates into CASSPGDVYGYTF.

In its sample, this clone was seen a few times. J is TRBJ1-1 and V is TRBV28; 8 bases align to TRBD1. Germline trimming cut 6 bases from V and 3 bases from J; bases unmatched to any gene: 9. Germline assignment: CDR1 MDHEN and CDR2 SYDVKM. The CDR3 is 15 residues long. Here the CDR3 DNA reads TGTGCCAGCAGCGGACAGGGAGTTCACGACACTGAAGCTTTCTTT. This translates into CASSGQGVHDTEAFF.

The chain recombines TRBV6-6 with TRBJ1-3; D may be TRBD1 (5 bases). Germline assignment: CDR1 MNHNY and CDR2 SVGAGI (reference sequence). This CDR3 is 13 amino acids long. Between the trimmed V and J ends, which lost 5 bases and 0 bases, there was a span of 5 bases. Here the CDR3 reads CASSDSSGNTIYF. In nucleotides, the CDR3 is TGTGCCAGCAGTGACAGCTCTGGAAACACCATATATTTT.

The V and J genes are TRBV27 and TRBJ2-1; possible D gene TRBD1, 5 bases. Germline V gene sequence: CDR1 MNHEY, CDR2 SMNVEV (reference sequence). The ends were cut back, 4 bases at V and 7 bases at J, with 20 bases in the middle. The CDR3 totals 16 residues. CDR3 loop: CASSSRQISALNEQFF. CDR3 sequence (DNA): TGTGCCAGCAGTTCCAGACAGATTTCAGCGTTGAATGAGCAGTTCTTC.

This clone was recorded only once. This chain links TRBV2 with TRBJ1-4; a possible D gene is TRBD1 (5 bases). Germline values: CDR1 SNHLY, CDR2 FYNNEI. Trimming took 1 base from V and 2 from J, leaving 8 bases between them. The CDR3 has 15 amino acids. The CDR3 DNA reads TGTGCCAGCAGTGAAGTGGGGGGGACTAATGAAAAACTGTTTTTT. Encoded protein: CASSEVGGTNEKLFF.

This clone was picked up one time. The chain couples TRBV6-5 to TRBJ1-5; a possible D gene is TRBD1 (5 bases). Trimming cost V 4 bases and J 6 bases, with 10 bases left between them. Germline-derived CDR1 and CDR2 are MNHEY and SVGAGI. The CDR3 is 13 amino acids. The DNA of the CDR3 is TGTGCCAGCAGTTGGGACGGGGGTCAGCCCCAGCATTTT. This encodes CASSWDGGQPQHF.

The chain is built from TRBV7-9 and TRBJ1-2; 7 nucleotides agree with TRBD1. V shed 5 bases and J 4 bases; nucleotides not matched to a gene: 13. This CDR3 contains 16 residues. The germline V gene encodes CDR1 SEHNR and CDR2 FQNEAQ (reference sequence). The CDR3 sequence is CASSPPGGGSSYGYTF. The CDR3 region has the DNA TGTGCCAGCAGCCCCCCCGGAGGGGGCTCCTCCTATGGCTACACCTTC. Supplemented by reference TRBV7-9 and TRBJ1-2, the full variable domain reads DTGVSQNPRHKITKRGQNVTFRCDPISEHNRLYWYRQTLGQGPEFLTYFQNEAQLEKSRLLSDRFSAERPKGSFSTLEIQRTEQGDSAMYLCASSPPGGGSSYGYTFGSGTRLTVV.

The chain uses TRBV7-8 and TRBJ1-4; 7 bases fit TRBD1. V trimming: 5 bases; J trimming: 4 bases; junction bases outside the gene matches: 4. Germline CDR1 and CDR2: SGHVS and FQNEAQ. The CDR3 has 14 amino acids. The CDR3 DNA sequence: TGTGCCAGCAGCCTAGGGGGCCGTAATGAAAAACTGTTTTTT. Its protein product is CASSLGGRNEKLFF.

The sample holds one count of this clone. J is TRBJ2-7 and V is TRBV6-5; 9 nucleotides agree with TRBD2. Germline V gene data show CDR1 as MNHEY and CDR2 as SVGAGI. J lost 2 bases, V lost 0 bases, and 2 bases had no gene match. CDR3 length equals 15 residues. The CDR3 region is CASSYSERGAYEQYF. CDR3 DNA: TGTGCCAGCAGTTACTCGGAGCGGGGGGCCTACGAGCAGTACTTC.

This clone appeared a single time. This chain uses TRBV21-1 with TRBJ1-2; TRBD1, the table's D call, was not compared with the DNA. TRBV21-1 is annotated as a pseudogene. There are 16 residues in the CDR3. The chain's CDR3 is CASSKLPPTRYYGYTF. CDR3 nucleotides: TGTGCCAGCAGCAAACTCCCACCGACCAGGTACTATGGCTACACCTTC.

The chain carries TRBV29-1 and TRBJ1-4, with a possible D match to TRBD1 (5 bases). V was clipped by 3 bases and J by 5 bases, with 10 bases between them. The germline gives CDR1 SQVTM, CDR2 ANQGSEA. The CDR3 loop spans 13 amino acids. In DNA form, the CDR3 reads TGCAGCGTTGACGGGGGTGGAAATGAAAAACTGTTTTTT. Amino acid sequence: CSVDGGGNEKLFF.

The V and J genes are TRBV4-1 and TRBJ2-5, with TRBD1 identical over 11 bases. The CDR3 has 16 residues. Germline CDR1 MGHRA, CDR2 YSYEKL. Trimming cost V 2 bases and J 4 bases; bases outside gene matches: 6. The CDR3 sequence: CASSQNSGTGGETQYF. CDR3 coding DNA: TGCGCCAGCAGCCAAAACTCCGGGACAGGGGGAGAGACCCAGTACTTC.